This record looks at one T cell receptor (beta chain) sequence and its context. What it binds is not known. The data stem from a study of resident and recirculating memory T cells in vitiligo. Regarding the study as a whole: TCR sequences were not conserved across biopsy sites or patients.

Sequenced by immunoSEQ multiplex PCR; TCRdb stores in-frame clones only, minus some. The sample has 70,000 to 95,000 clones, roughly nine tenths seen once. After removal of 0 bases from V and 7 bases from J, the junction contained 6 bases not matched to a gene. The CDR3 has 15 amino acids. Germline V lookup: CDR1 MGHRA, CDR2 YSYEKL. The V gene is TRBV4-1, the J gene TRBJ2-7; TRBD2 matches 10 bases. The clonotype comes from a male donor with vitiligo. What was sequenced was blood. This CDR3 reads CASSQEQRGGLEQYF. CDR3 DNA sequence: TGCGCCAGCAGCCAAGAACAGCGGGGGGGATTAGAGCAGTACTTC.